This T cell receptor beta chain was observed in a study of T cells in Graves' hyperthyroidism and ophthalmopathy. Amplification yielded TCR beta CDR3 regions, with RNA transcripts as the source. HTBI primers were employed in a first-round RT-PCR of the TCR CDR3. A single record per CDR3 protein comes from TCRdb applying MiXCR to the multiplex PCR reads. Of around 370,000 distinct CDR3 sequences listed, approximately 17% are singletons. CDR3 size: 13 residues. V was pared by 4 bases and J by 6 bases, with 10 bases between. CDR1 SGDLS and CDR2 YYNGEE come from the germline V gene. Specimen: blood. The TCR comes from a man younger than 35 with Graves' ophthalmopathy. The V call is TRBV9, the J call TRBJ2-2; TRBD1 might be the D (5 bases). The CDR3 loop reads CASSPQGSGELFF. In nucleotides, the CDR3 is TGTGCCAGCAGCCCCCAGGGATCCGGGGAGCTGTTTTTT.